Listed below are T cell receptor beta chains from one sample, sequenced in a study of shared clonotypes between healthy human individuals. The data were produced by immunoSEQ multiplex PCR, yet TCRdb's version contains in-frame clones alone and is incomplete. Of fewer than 1 million clones listed, just over 95% are singletons. The sample consisted of naive CD8+ T cells sorted from blood. The receptors here all came from a man in his thirties or forties in good health. The CDR3 runs from the conserved cysteine through the conserved F or W. Each record gives: V gene, CDR3 length, J gene, CDR3 protein.

TRBV29-1	14	TRBJ2-2	CSVEGAGGPGELFF
TRBV5-4	15	TRBJ1-1	CASSFGTAMNTEAFF
TRBV2	14	TRBJ2-6	CASRSDSGANVLTF
TRBV11-2	16	TRBJ2-1	CASSLGGSGTDNEQFF
TRBV6-6	16	TRBJ2-7	CASSPGLAGEGYEQYF
TRBV5-5	15	TRBJ2-7	CASSSYREASYEQYF
TRBV7-3	15	TRBJ2-2	CASSLLPWESGELFF
TRBV7-8	19	TRBJ2-2	CASSVHRDRLITNTGELFF
TRBV18	15	TRBJ2-7	CASSAEQGAYYEQYF
TRBV6-5	15	TRBJ2-7	CASSYTWDRAYEQYF
TRBV7-6	15	TRBJ2-7	CASSPGDWSSYEQYF
TRBV28	16	TRBJ1-5	CASSSPTGMVNQPQHF
TRBV21-1	11	TRBJ2-1	CASSWDGEQFF
TRBV10-2	12	TRBJ2-5	CASSGGIETQYF
TRBV6-5	16	TRBJ2-7	CASSYPTGLGSYEQYF
TRBV4-2	15	TRBJ1-1	CASSQGEGFGGEAFF
TRBV3-2	8	TRBJ2-5	CASSQGYF
TRBV27	14	TRBJ2-1	CASSLPSGSNEQFF
TRBV2	11	TRBJ2-7	CASQGVDEQYF
TRBV10-3	12	TRBJ2-7	CAISEVSYEQYF
TRBV10-2	14	TRBJ1-5	CASRAKEGAQPQHF
TRBV14	12	TRBJ2-1	CASSQFPNEQFF
TRBV5-4	13	TRBJ1-1	CASSPGGRTEAFF
TRBV7-2	15	TRBJ2-1	CASSRLAGAGNEQFF
TRBV5-6	14	TRBJ1-3	CASRDSPTGNTIYF
TRBV9	14	TRBJ1-1	CASSGVVANTEAFF
TRBV11-2	15	TRBJ1-3	CASSFPAGPGNTIYF
TRBV4-1	18	TRBJ1-5	CASSQIDRDRGSNQPQHF
TRBV6-6	14	TRBJ2-7	CASRSLGTAYEQYF
TRBV28	13	TRBJ2-3	CAVIKRGGDTQYF
TRBV30	17	TRBJ2-1	CAWSEGLAGALDNEQFF
TRBV29-1	13	TRBJ2-1	CSVEVGAYNEQFF
TRBV27	14	TRBJ2-7	CASSFRGNSYEQYF
TRBV27	13	TRBJ2-7	CASSSDEFYEQYF
TRBV30	12	TRBJ2-1	CAWSAEGLEQFF
TRBV6-5	13	TRBJ2-1	CASSVYQGYEQFF
TRBV10-2	14	TRBJ2-1	CASRSPGLENEQFF
TRBV12-1	9	TRBJ1-1	CASTPEAFF
TRBV5-5	16	TRBJ2-7	CASSSMEGSRNYEQYF
TRBV14	13	TRBJ1-4	CASNDDLREKLFF
TRBV7-9	17	TRBJ2-1	CASNPPRQLIIYNEQFF
TRBV5-4	11	TRBJ2-7	CASSTGSAQYF
TRBV5-5	17	TRBJ2-7	CASSYDGQGAIAYEQYF
TRBV11-2	14	TRBJ1-1	CASSLQGRNTEAFF
TRBV29-1	17	TRBJ2-7	CSVEVGGQGSLTHEQYF
TRBV28	13	TRBJ2-3	CASSLTVADTQYF
TRBV7-8	16	TRBJ2-7	CASSLVGGTASYEQYF
TRBV19	14	TRBJ2-5	CASSAETSRETQYF
TRBV9	15	TRBJ1-1	CASSAPVRGNTEAFF
TRBV4-1	14	TRBJ2-7	CASSQEGHLNEQYF
TRBV2	15	TRBJ2-5	CASSEEREPQETQYF